The 27 T cell receptor beta chains listed next were all sequenced from one sample in a study of high-grade serous ovarian cancer treatment subgroups. TCRdb's copy holds only in-frame clones and misses some; the assay was immunoSEQ multiplex PCR. The sample shows about 1,600 clones, 65% to 75% of them seen only once. The tumor samples were collected prior to definitive surgery or chemotherapy. The specimen sequenced was tumor tissue. These receptors were taken from a human donor with high-grade serous ovarian cancer.

The V call is TRBV29-1, the J call TRBJ2-1; TRBD2 matches 10 bases. Per germline, CDR1 SQVTM and CDR2 ANQGSEA. The CDR3 is made up of 14 amino acids. The V and J ends lost 3 bases and 4 bases, in that order; junction bases with no gene match: 3. CDR3 sequence reads: CSVDTSGMYNEQFF. CDR3 DNA: TGCAGCGTTGATACTAGCGGGATGTACAATGAGCAGTTCTTC.

The chain is built from TRBV4-2 and TRBJ1-4; D gene ambiguous. Trimming removed 0 bases at V and 3 bases at J, with 14 bases between. The CDR3 length is 17 residues. In germline, CDR1 is LGHNA, CDR2 YNFKEQ. CDR3 nucleotide sequence: TGTGCCAGCAGCCAAGAAGGCGGTAGAGGCCCTAATGAAAAACTGTTTTTT. Translating it yields CASSQEGGRGPNEKLFF.

This clone has a handful of counts. At one of its ends the junction is not consistent with the germline gene, which may arise from a read error. Different DNA sequences within this sample yield the same CDR3. The chain employs TRBV5-4 and TRBJ1-1; the D gene is possibly TRBD1 (6 bases). The germline V gene encodes CDR1 SGHNT and CDR2 YYREEE (reference sequence). The CDR3 runs 12 residues. In nucleotides, the CDR3 is TGCGCCAGCAGCCAAACCGGGACAGAAGCTTTCTTT. Its translation: CASSQTGTEAFF.

This chain joins TRBV7-2 and TRBJ2-7; 13 positions match TRBD2. CDR1 and CDR2 (germline): SGHTA, FQGNSA. The CDR3 is 15 residues long. J was trimmed by 4 bases and V by 5 bases; bases with no gene match: 5. DNA of the CDR3: TGTGCCAGCAGCCGACTAGCGGGAGGTTGGTACGAGCAGTACTTC. Its translation is CASSRLAGGWYEQYF.

This rearrangement joins TRBV4-1 to TRBJ1-5; D is undetermined. The CDR3 runs 15 residues. Looked up from germline, CDR1 is MGHRA and CDR2 is YSYEKL. V dropped 1 base and J dropped 3 bases, with 10 bases sitting between them. The CDR3 is CASSQARGDNQPQHF. For the CDR3, the DNA is TGCGCCAGCAGCCAAGCGCGGGGAGACAATCAGCCCCAGCATTTT.

The CDR3 sequence is CASSQARGPYEQYF. CDR3 coding DNA: TGCGCCAGCAGCCAAGCGCGGGGGCCTTACGAGCAGTACTTC. The chain joins TRBV4-1 to TRBJ2-5, with D maybe TRBD2 (7 bases). TRBJ2-7 matches the DNA end more closely, so the J call is doubtful. The CDR3 totals 14 residues. CDR1 MGHRA and CDR2 YSYEKL come from the germline V gene.

The chain combines TRBV5-1 with TRBJ2-3; 11 bases are shared with TRBD2. The CDR3 is 17 amino acids. Germline lookup yields CDR1 SGHRS and CDR2 YFSETQ. With V trimmed by 1 base and J by 5 bases, 9 bases remained unmatched. The CDR3 nucleotides are TGCGCCAGCAGCTTGTTTCTACTAGCGGGAGATCGAGATACGCAGTATTTT. Protein: CASSLFLLAGDRDTQYF.

The chain employs TRBV27 and TRBJ2-5; D perhaps matches TRBD2 (5 bases). There are 13 residues in the CDR3. Germline CDR1 and CDR2: MNHEY and SMNVEV (reference sequence). Trimming pared 3 bases from V and 5 bases from J, leaving 10 bases between. CDR3 in DNA: TGTGCCAGCAGTTTTGAGGGAGCGGAGACCCAGTACTTC. This codes for CASSFEGAETQYF.

This clone is classed as medium-sized (0.01 to 0.1%). The gene calls are TRBV7-8 and TRBJ2-5, with no clear D. The CDR3 runs 15 residues. Trimming cost V 4 bases and J 4 bases, with 16 bases left between them. Germline V CDR1 and CDR2: SGHVS, FQNEAQ. CDR3 protein: CASSSLMSAPETQYF. The CDR3 region has the DNA TGTGCCAGCAGCTCTTTGATGTCCGCCCCAGAGACCCAGTACTTC.

The CDR3 DNA follows: TGTGCCAGCAGTGAAGCGCCTCACCTAGGAGAAGCTTTCTTT. It specifies CASSEAPHLGEAFF. The V call is TRBV6-1, the J call TRBJ1-1, with unresolved D. Trimming shortened V by 0 bases and J by 8 bases, and 13 bases separated the two germline ends. The CDR3 loop spans 14 amino acids. The germline V gene encodes CDR1 MNHNS and CDR2 SASEGT.

As regards this clone: A junction end diverges from the germline sequence, so it may reflect a read error. The gene calls are TRBV20-1 and TRBJ1-2, with TRBD1 identical over 8 bases. The CDR3 sequence is 8 residues long. Looked up from germline, CDR1 is DFQATT and CDR2 is SNEGSKA (reference sequence). CDR3 nucleotides: TGCAGTGACGCGGACAGGGCCTTC. As protein: CSDADRAF.

This chain links TRBV5-1 with TRBJ2-5; no firm D call. Germline CDR1 is SGHRS and CDR2 is YFSETQ. V was clipped by 4 bases and J by 6 bases, with 22 bases between them. The CDR3 is 16 residues long. Written as DNA, the CDR3 is TGCGCCAGCAGCGCACCTATGTTCCGCCCCAATAAGACCCAGTACTTC. Protein sequence: CASSAPMFRPNKTQYF. The variable domain in full, completed from reference TRBV5-1 and TRBJ2-5, reads KAGVTQTPRYLIKTRGQQVTLSCSPISGHRSVSWYQQTPGQGLQFLFEYFSETQRNKGNFPGRFSGRQFSNSRSEMNVSTLELGDSALYLCASSAPMFRPNKTQYFGPGTRLLVL.

The genes are TRBV7-2 and TRBJ1-5, with 7 bases identical to TRBD1. Germline V CDR1 and CDR2: SGHTA, FQGNSA. V trimming: 2 bases; J trimming: 3 bases; junction bases outside the gene matches: 4. The CDR3 loop spans 15 amino acids. The CDR3 DNA reads as TGTGCCAGCAGCTTAAGTGGGACAGACAATCAGCCCCAGCATTTT. Translated, it gives CASSLSGTDNQPQHF.

The chain combines TRBV30 with TRBJ2-7, with D possibly being TRBD1 (5 bases). This CDR3 region has 13 residues. V was cut by 2 bases and J by 2 bases, with 10 bases left in between. Germline V gene sequence: CDR1 GTSNPN, CDR2 SVGIG (reference sequence). The CDR3 coding sequence is TGTGCCTGGAGTCAGGGAAGCCCCTACGAGCAGTACTTC. Residues: CAWSQGSPYEQYF.

By sample share, this clone is medium-sized. The chain employs TRBV10-3 and TRBJ1-2; 10 bases line up with TRBD1. V lost 5 bases to trimming and J lost 8 bases; unmatched junction nucleotides: 11. Germline V CDR1 and CDR2: ENHRY, SYGVKD. The CDR3 consists of 15 residues. CDR3 sequence (DNA): TGTGCCATCAGTTTTGGGACAGGGGACGGATTGGGCTACACCTTC. As protein: CAISFGTGDGLGYTF.

The chain is built from TRBV27 and TRBJ2-3, with a tentative D call TRBD1 (5 bases). The CDR3 spans 15 residues. The germline CDR1 and CDR2 sequences are MNHEY and SMNVEV (reference sequence). V lost 2 bases and J 4 bases, leaving 13 bases between the germline ends. CDR3 sequence: CASSLQGPSSDTQYF. CDR3 bases: TGTGCCAGCAGTTTACAGGGTCCCTCCTCAGATACGCAGTATTTT.

This clone ranks as large. The chain carries TRBV27 and TRBJ2-7; 7 nucleotides match TRBD2. Germline V gives CDR1 MNHEY, CDR2 SMNVEV (reference sequence). After removal of 0 bases from V and 7 bases from J, the junction contained 21 bases not matched to a gene. The CDR3 loop spans 19 amino acids. DNA of the CDR3: TGTGCCAGCAGTTTATCGTCTACATCTCCCCTGGGGCGGGGGAGGGAGCAGTACTTC. Residues: CASSLSSTSPLGRGREQYF.

This clone was detected a few times. This sequence joins TRBV10-3 and TRBJ1-1, with 9 bases that match TRBD1. Germline V CDR1 and CDR2: ENHRY, SYGVKD. V gave up 5 bases and J gave up 7 bases; unmatched junction bases: 11. This CDR3 contains 15 residues. The CDR3 DNA reads as TGTGCCATCAGTTCTTCCGGGACAGGGACCTATGAAGCTTTCTTT. Translated: CAISSSGTGTYEAFF.

This chain joins TRBV10-2 and TRBJ1-1; D is uncertain. The CDR3 contains 17 residues. Germline CDR1 WSHSY, CDR2 SAAADI. Trimming removed 6 bases at V and 0 bases at J, with 20 bases between. CDR3 sequence: CASRPDWQARMNTEAFF. Here the CDR3 DNA reads TGCGCCAGCAGACCGGACTGGCAGGCCCGAATGAACACTGAAGCTTTCTTT.

This clone is large. The rearrangement joins TRBV29-1 to TRBJ1-1; 9 bases agree with TRBD1. Germline lookup yields CDR1 SQVTM and CDR2 ANQGSEA. V was clipped by 7 bases and J by 4 bases; unmatched bases: 7. The CDR3 contains 13 residues. The CDR3 reads CSARGQGLTEAFF. CDR3 DNA: TGCAGCGCCCGGGGACAGGGACTCACTGAAGCTTTCTTT.

The V call is TRBV7-6, the J call TRBJ2-1; D remains unclear. CDR1 and CDR2 (germline): SGHVS, FNYEAQ. The CDR3 length is 15 residues. With 3 bases removed from V and 1 base from J, the gap between germline ends came to 10 bases. Written as DNA, the CDR3 is TGTGCCAGCAGCTTGCTAGAAGGGTCCTACAATGAGCAGTTCTTC. It is translated as CASSLLEGSYNEQFF.

V gene TRBV5-4 combines with J gene TRBJ1-1; 8 bases fit TRBD1. Losses at the gene ends were 9 bases for V and 10 bases for J; bases not matched to a gene: 14. Germline CDR1 reads SGHNT; CDR2 reads YYREEE (reference sequence). The CDR3 runs to 13 residues. This CDR3 reads CAIPTGTGRGAFF. For the CDR3, the DNA is TGTGCCATCCCAACCGGGACAGGCCGGGGAGCTTTCTTT.

The genes are TRBV2 and TRBJ2-2; 16 bases line up with TRBD2. Looked up from germline, CDR1 is SNHLY and CDR2 is FYNNEI. With 6 bases clipped from V and 4 bases from J, the junction kept 5 bases outside the gene matches. The CDR3 covers 17 residues. The CDR3 region is CASRGLAGGSGTGELFF. CDR3 sequence (DNA): TGTGCCAGCAGGGGACTAGCGGGAGGGAGCGGCACCGGGGAGCTGTTTTTT.

The V and J genes are TRBV19 and TRBJ1-6; TRBD1 matches at 11 bases. The ends lost 6 bases at V and 9 bases at J; junction bases unmatched: 10. The CDR3 has 16 residues. CDR1 is LNHDA and CDR2 is SQIVND in the germline V gene (reference sequence). CDR3 region: CASRNSRDRGFSPLHF. As DNA, the CDR3 is TGTGCCAGTAGAAATAGCCGGGACAGGGGGTTTTCACCCCTCCACTTT.

This rearrangement joins TRBV4-1 to TRBJ2-5, with 9 bases identical to TRBD1. This CDR3 spans 17 amino acids. Trimming took 2 bases from V and 9 from J; bases not matched to a gene: 16. CDR1 and CDR2 from the germline V gene are MGHRA and YSYEKL. The CDR3 is CASSQRTGEGLVSAQYF. The CDR3 DNA sequence: TGCGCCAGCAGCCAACGGACAGGGGAGGGACTGGTGTCGGCCCAGTACTTC.

The chain combines TRBV6-6 with TRBJ2-5; 9 nucleotides agree with TRBD1. Germline CDR1 MNHNY, CDR2 SVGAGI (reference sequence). V gave up 10 bases and J gave up 5 bases; unmatched junction bases: 8. The CDR3 is made up of 13 amino acids. CDR3 nucleotide sequence: TGTGCCACCACCGGGACAGGGCCCGAGACCCAGTACTTC. Amino acids: CATTGTGPETQYF.

The V call is TRBV7-6, the J call TRBJ2-5; D is perhaps TRBD1 (6 bases). CDR3 length: 15 amino acids. Trimming cost V 5 bases and J 0 bases, with 13 bases left between them. CDR1 and CDR2 from the germline V gene are SGHVS and FNYEAQ. Written as DNA, the CDR3 is TGTGCCAGCAGCCTCTTGGGGGCCGACCAAGAGACCCAGTACTTC. This encodes CASSLLGADQETQYF.